This TCR beta chain was documented in a study of a mutant IDH1 vaccine in newly diagnosed glioma. Study in general: Vaccines were first given 4-6 weeks after radiotherapy alone, or with temozolomide cycles. Treated patients, about 60% male and around 40% female, averaged approximately 40 years of age.

Time point indicated: week 35, safety follow-up. The study gave 300 ug of mutant IDH1 20-mer peptide per vaccine dose, with topical imiquimod. This clone was found once. The antigen is unknown. This CDR3 region has 15 residues. V lost 1 base, J lost 3 bases, and 11 bases lay in between. The germline CDR1 and CDR2 sequences are LNHNV and YYDKDF (reference sequence). TCRdb's copy holds only in-frame clones and misses some; the assay was immunoSEQ multiplex PCR. The sample lists approximately 60,000 clones; about 74% were seen once. The chain joins TRBV15 to TRBJ2-3, with D uncertain. The starting material was PBMCs, obtained from a glioma patient whose treatment included an IDH1 peptide vaccine. The receptor was isolated from a man aged 50-59 years with glioma. The DNA of the CDR3 is TGTGCCACCAGCAGAGGCCCCAAGACGACAGATACGCAGTATTTT. This codes for CATSRGPKTTDTQYF.